The 3 T cell receptor beta chains given below trace back to one sample, sequenced in a study of blood T cell repertoires in COVID-19. Clones were sequenced by immunoSEQ multiplex PCR, and TCRdb holds only the in-frame ones, with some missing. Found here are roughly 190,000 clones, around 86% of them singletons; the top ten hold around 6.5%. The sample consisted of peripheral blood. The receptor set was obtained from a woman aged 80 or over in a cohort sampled during active or convalescent COVID-19.

The rearrangement uses TRBV18 and TRBJ2-7, with TRBD1 matching over 7 bases. Germline values: CDR1 KGHSH, CDR2 LQKENI. V trimming: 6 bases; J trimming: 4 bases; junction bases outside the gene matches: 12. The CDR3 runs 15 residues. CDR3 amino acids: CASSLQGTDLYEQYF. DNA of the CDR3: TGTGCCAGCTCTCTACAGGGGACGGACCTATACGAGCAGTACTTC.

The chain couples TRBV18 to TRBJ2-1; TRBD1 matches 8 bases. CDR1 and CDR2 (germline): KGHSH, LQKENI. The CDR3 spans 14 residues. The junction had 5 bases not matched to a gene; V was cut back by 2 bases and J by 8 bases. The CDR3 DNA reads as TGTGCCAGCTCACCAACCGTACAGGGGGATGAGCAGTTCTTC. Translation gives CASSPTVQGDEQFF.

V is TRBV6-5 and J is TRBJ2-7; 8 nucleotides align to TRBD1. Germline CDR1 reads MNHEY; CDR2 reads SVGAGI. The CDR3 extends over 15 amino acids. V was clipped by 4 bases and J by 1 base; unmatched bases: 6. The CDR3 loop is CASSSGTGTSYEQYF. In nucleotides, the CDR3 is TGTGCCAGCAGTTCCGGGACAGGCACTTCCTACGAGCAGTACTTC.